These 2 T cell receptor beta chains share one sample of origin, sequenced in a study of cytomegalovirus exposure and HLA in healthy donors. The PCR made use of 60 Vbeta and 13 Jbeta primers. The data were produced by immunoSEQ multiplex PCR, yet TCRdb's version contains in-frame clones alone and is incomplete. The sample consists of about 150,000 clones, less than 85% of them appearing once. Material for sequencing was PBMCs. Source of these receptors: a woman between 50 and 59 years old in good health and CMV-seropositive.

This rearrangement joins TRBV11-2 to TRBJ2-7, with TRBD1 identical over 7 bases. The V gene's germline CDR1 is SGHAT and CDR2 FQNNGV. This CDR3 has 14 residues. V was pared by 3 bases and J by 7 bases, with 9 bases of the junction left unmatched. The CDR3 DNA follows: TGTGCCAGCAGCTTTCCCGACAGGGAATGGGAGCAGTACTTC. Translation: CASSFPDREWEQYF.

As concerns this clone: The identical CDR3 is also encoded by other nucleotide sequences in the sample. The V call is TRBV6-5, the J call TRBJ1-2, with TRBD1 as a possible D gene (6 bases). Germline CDR1 reads MNHEY; CDR2 reads SVGAGI. This CDR3 is built from 12 residues. V was shortened by 6 bases and J by 5 bases, with 10 bases between the two germline ends. In DNA form, the CDR3 reads TGTGCCAGCAGACGGCAGGGGTATGGCTACACCTTC. The encoded protein is CASRRQGYGYTF.